A selection of T cell receptor beta chains follows, all from one sample in a study of blood T cells in healthy people across ages. TCRdb called the 5' RACE reads again in MiXCR, with one record for every CDR3 protein. Among 650,000 to 1,000,000 distinct CDR3 sequences listed, 35% to 40% were seen once. The sequencing input was blood. All receptors come from a young man in good health. Both conserved end residues are trimmed from each CDR3. Clone size, where shown, is once, few, many, or a class for clones that have expanded.

>NA|TRBJ2-4|TRBV19
ASSIGQGENIQY
>few|TRBJ1-2|TRBV5-1
ASSLADSGYGYT
>few|TRBJ1-1|TRBV2
ASRANTGGDSPMNTEAF
>NA|TRBJ2-1|TRBV12-3/TRBV12-4
ASSSQRGNKQF
>once|TRBJ2-3|TRBV5-1
ATKRQGQSTDTQY
>few|TRBJ2-5|TRBV12-3/TRBV12-4
ASSEGTRLPETQY
>NA|TRBJ2-5|TRBV7-3
ATAVGQGETQY
>few|TRBJ2-3|TRBV6-5
ASSYELAADTQY
>NA|TRBJ2-2|TRBV10-3
AIRGGGPGTGELF
>NA|TRBJ1-5|TRBV12-3/TRBV12-4
ASSSSGGNQPQH
>NA|TRBJ2-5|TRBV4-2
ASSQEAGTSGSGTQY
>few|TRBJ1-4|TRBV29-1
SVEQATNEKLF
>NA|TRBJ2-3|TRBV20-1
SVPGLAGGLGTDTQY
>NA|TRBJ1-2|TRBV25-1
ASSAPMGGAPNYGYT
>NA|TRBJ2-3|TRBV20-1
SARDSGTDTQY
>NA|TRBJ2-5|TRBV7-2
ASSVVASQETQY
>NA|TRBJ1-5|TRBV7-2
ASSLNRVSDQPQH
>many|TRBJ2-7|TRBV3-1
ASSQDYGGRRYEQY
>NA|TRBJ1-4|TRBV7-6
ASSHGTDPTNEKLF
>NA|TRBJ1-6|TRBV20-1
SARTGTGGYNSPLH
>NA|TRBJ2-3|TRBV7-8
ASSLASPQRTDTQY
>few|TRBJ1-1|TRBV6-5
ASRVGRSNTEAF
>NA|TRBJ2-3|TRBV20-1
SARDGTSGELPSTDTQY
>NA|TRBJ2-1|TRBV6-2/TRBV6-3
ASSYRDRGVNNEQF